Each of the 20 T cell receptor beta chains below was sequenced from the same sample in a study of cytomegalovirus exposure and HLA in healthy donors. PCR involved 60 Vbeta and 13 Jbeta primers. Measured with immunoSEQ multiplex PCR; TCRdb has only the in-frame clones, and not every one. Found here are roughly 200,000 clones, more than 75% of them singletons; the top ten hold 13% to 15%. The specimen was PBMCs. These receptors all come from a woman between 25 and 40 years old in good health and CMV-seropositive.

The V and J genes are TRBV5-1 and TRBJ2-1, with D maybe TRBD1 (5 bases). The CDR3 covers 14 residues. Trimming left V 3 bases short and J 4 bases short, with 11 bases between. The germline gives CDR1 SGHRS, CDR2 YFSETQ. CDR3 DNA sequence: TGCGCCAGCAGCTCCAAGACAGTTTACAATGAGCAGTTCTTC. This encodes CASSSKTVYNEQFF.

This clone has just a few counts. The chain combines TRBV7-2 with TRBJ2-1; 8 positions match TRBD2. Germline-derived CDR1 and CDR2 are SGHTA and FQGNSA. The CDR3 has 14 amino acids. Trimming cost V 5 bases and J 7 bases; bases outside gene matches: 7. The DNA for the CDR3 is TGTGCCAGCAGCGTTCCGGGACTAGGGAATGAGCAGTTCTTC. It is translated as CASSVPGLGNEQFF.

This clone was found a few times. The chain combines TRBV19 with TRBJ2-1, with 12 nucleotides matching TRBD2. The V segment lost 4 bases and the J segment 6 bases; nucleotides outside the gene matches: 16. The CDR3 runs to 19 residues. CDR1 is LNHDA, CDR2 SQIVND, per germline (reference sequence). CDR3 sequence reads: CASSKRLAGVVKSPNEQFF. The CDR3, as DNA: TGTGCCAGTAGTAAAAGACTAGCGGGAGTGGTAAAATCGCCCAATGAGCAGTTCTTC.

This clone has a single count. This chain connects TRBV28 to TRBJ2-7; TRBD1 matches at 10 bases. CDR1 and CDR2 from the germline V gene are MDHEN and SYDVKM. The CDR3 sequence is 15 residues long. Trimming removed 5 bases from V and 1 base from J; junction bases left unmatched: 5. The DNA for the CDR3 is TGTGCCAGCAGTCCCCCGGGACAGGGGTCCTACGAGCAGTACTTC. Protein sequence: CASSPPGQGSYEQYF.

The rearrangement uses TRBV11-3 and TRBJ2-3; 7 bases map to TRBD2. Germline lookup yields CDR1 SGHNT and CDR2 YENEEA. This CDR3 is 14 amino acids long. Losses at the gene ends were 5 bases for V and 8 bases for J; bases not matched to a gene: 10. The CDR3 loop reads CASSPNSAGATQYF. The CDR3, as DNA: TGTGCCAGCAGCCCTAACTCCGCGGGAGCTACGCAGTATTTT.

The rearrangement links TRBV12-5 to TRBJ2-3; 8 bases map to TRBD2. V was clipped by 5 bases and J by 0 bases; unmatched bases: 7. The germline CDR1 and CDR2 sequences are LGHNT and FRNRAP. The CDR3 is made up of 16 amino acids. The CDR3 region has the DNA TGTGCTAGTGGTACGACACTAGCGGTTAGCACAGATACGCAGTATTTT. Translating gives CASGTTLAVSTDTQYF. Full variable domain (outside the CDR3, taken from reference TRBV12-5 and TRBJ2-3): DARVTQTPRHKVTEMGQEVTMRCQPILGHNTVFWYRQTMMQGLELLAYFRNRAPLDDSGMPKDRFSAEMPDATLATLKIQPSEPRDSAVYFCASGTTLAVSTDTQYFGPGTRLTVL.

The chain is built from TRBV6-1 and TRBJ2-1; possible D gene TRBD2, 6 bases. CDR1 is MNHNS, CDR2 SASEGT, per germline. The V gene lost 1 base and the J gene lost 6 bases, with 7 bases spanning the gap. This CDR3 spans 13 amino acids. CDR3 protein: CASSEGRANEQFF. Here the CDR3 DNA reads TGTGCCAGCAGTGAAGGGAGGGCCAATGAGCAGTTCTTC.

V usage is TRBV28 and J usage is TRBJ1-5; D perhaps matches TRBD1 (5 bases). The CDR3 covers 14 residues. Germline V CDR1 and CDR2: MDHEN, SYDVKM. The V end lost 2 bases, the J end lost 7 bases, and 12 bases lay between the germline ends. The CDR3 here is CASSLPGVKQPQHF. The DNA for the CDR3 is TGTGCCAGCAGTTTACCGGGGGTCAAACAGCCCCAGCATTTT.

The V gene is TRBV10-3, the J gene TRBJ2-2; TRBD1 agrees at 7 bases. Germline V gene lookup returns CDR1 ENHRY and CDR2 SYGVKD. V gave up 8 bases and J gave up 1 base; unmatched junction bases: 13. This CDR3 spans 17 amino acids. CDR3 sequence: CAIGQIPGGKNTGELFF. The CDR3 DNA is TGTGCCATCGGTCAGATTCCAGGGGGTAAGAACACCGGGGAGCTGTTTTTT.

A few counts support this clone. This sequence joins TRBV13 and TRBJ2-2, with TRBD1 matching 8 bases. The V gene's germline CDR1 is PRHDT and CDR2 FYEKMQ (reference sequence). The CDR3 has 15 amino acids. Trimming at V came to 5 bases and at J to 6 bases, leaving 8 bases not matched to a gene. This chain's CDR3 is CASSPTAGGPGELFF. The CDR3 DNA reads as TGTGCCAGCAGCCCTACCGCAGGGGGCCCCGGGGAGCTGTTTTTT. Supplemented by reference TRBV13 and TRBJ2-2, the full variable domain reads AAGVIQSPRHLIKEKRETATLKCYPIPRHDTVYWYQQGPGQDPQFLISFYEKMQSDKGSIPDRFSAQQFSDYHSELNMSSLELGDSALYFCASSPTAGGPGELFFGEGSRLTVL.

The chain has TRBV10-3 and TRBJ1-2; 7 bases are shared with TRBD1. Looked up from germline, CDR1 is ENHRY and CDR2 is SYGVKD. The CDR3 runs 15 residues. J lost 0 bases, V lost 7 bases, and 8 bases had no gene match. CDR3: CAIKRGPGSNYGYTF. The CDR3 nucleotides read TGTGCCATCAAAAGGGGGCCAGGCTCTAACTATGGCTACACCTTC.

On this clone itself: This same CDR3 is encoded by further DNA sequences in the sample. V is TRBV5-4 and J is TRBJ2-7; 11 positions agree with TRBD2. Trimming removed 0 bases from V and 4 bases from J; junction bases left unmatched: 3. In germline, CDR1 is SGHNT, CDR2 YYREEE (reference sequence). The CDR3 totals 15 residues. CDR3 bases: TGTGCCAGCAGCTTGGGACTAGCGGGAACTTACGAGCAGTACTTC. Its translation: CASSLGLAGTYEQYF. Full variable domain (remainder filled in from reference TRBV5-4 and TRBJ2-7): ETGVTQSPTHLIKTRGQQVTLRCSSQSGHNTVSWYQQALGQGPQFIFQYYREEENGRGNFPPRFSGLQFPNYSSELNVNALELDDSALYLCASSLGLAGTYEQYFGPGTRLTVT.

V gene TRBV5-1 combines with J gene TRBJ2-1, with 7 bases that match TRBD2. The junction had 12 bases not matched to a gene; V was cut back by 4 bases and J by 8 bases. Per germline, CDR1 SGHRS and CDR2 YFSETQ. This CDR3 is 15 amino acids long. The CDR3, as DNA: TGCGCCAGCAGCCCGACGAGAGCGGGGAGGCATGAGCAGTTCTTC. As protein: CASSPTRAGRHEQFF.

The DNA for the CDR3 is TGTGCCAGCAGTGGGGGACAGGTCCCCTACGAGCAGTACTTC. It encodes CASSGGQVPYEQYF. The rearrangement links TRBV2 to TRBJ2-7; the match to TRBD1 covers 8 bases. Germline CDR1 reads SNHLY; CDR2 reads FYNNEI. Unmatched junction bases numbered 4, after V lost 4 bases and J lost 2 bases. The CDR3 has 14 amino acids.

The chain joins TRBV6-5 to TRBJ1-2; 10 nucleotides line up with TRBD1. CDR1 is MNHEY, CDR2 SVGAGI, per germline. The CDR3 has 16 residues. V was pared by 2 bases and J by 1 base, with 4 bases of the junction left unmatched. CDR3 DNA: TGTGCCAGCAGTTACGGGACAGGGGATAGTAACTATGGCTACACCTTC. It encodes CASSYGTGDSNYGYTF.

The gene calls are TRBV4-3 and TRBJ1-3; no clear D. The length of the CDR3 is 15 residues. Looked up from germline, CDR1 is LGHNA and CDR2 is YSLEER. V lost 1 base and J lost 6, with 13 bases in between. CDR3 sequence (DNA): TGCGCCAGCAGCCAAGGGCTGGGAGAGGCAAACACCATATATTTT. It encodes CASSQGLGEANTIYF.

There are a few counts of this clone. V gene TRBV4-1 combines with J gene TRBJ1-2; maybe TRBD1 (6 bases). This CDR3 region has 14 residues. The germline V gene has CDR1 MGHRA and CDR2 YSYEKL. V was cut by 0 bases and J by 6 bases, with 11 bases left in between. The CDR3: CASSQDARGDGYTF. The CDR3 bases are TGCGCCAGCAGCCAAGATGCCAGGGGCGATGGCTACACCTTC.

Note on this clone: Compared with germline, one end of the junction differs, possibly owing to a read error. The chain is built from TRBV7-9 and TRBJ1-2; possibly TRBD1 for D (6 bases). This CDR3 spans 19 amino acids. Germline V CDR1 and CDR2: SEHNR, FQNEAQ (reference sequence). CDR3 DNA sequence: TGTTCCAGCAGCTTAGGAGGGGGGGGGACCCCCCGGGGCTTCTATGGCTACACCTTC. Translating it yields CSSSLGGGGTPRGFYGYTF. Full variable domain (rest looked up from reference TRBV7-9 and TRBJ1-2): DTGVSQNPRHKITKRGQNVTFRCDPISEHNRLYWYRQTLGQGPEFLTYFQNEAQLEKSRLLSDRFSAERPKGSFSTLEIQRTEQGDSAMYLCSSSLGGGGTPRGFYGYTFGSGTRLTVV.

This rearrangement joins TRBV12-5 to TRBJ2-1, with 8 bases lining up with TRBD2. J lost 6 bases, V lost 6 bases, and 7 bases had no gene match. There are 14 residues in the CDR3. Looked up from germline, CDR1 is LGHNT and CDR2 is FRNRAP. CDR3 region: CASGSGGPLNEQFF. CDR3 DNA sequence: TGTGCTAGTGGGTCGGGAGGGCCCCTCAATGAGCAGTTCTTC.

The chain joins TRBV21-1 to TRBJ2-5; the table's D call, TRBD1, was not checked against the DNA. TRBV21-1 is annotated as a pseudogene. CDR3 length: 14 amino acids. The CDR3 nucleotides read TGTGCCAGCAGCAAAGAGACATTCCAAGAGACCCAGTACTTC. This sequence encodes CASSKETFQETQYF.